The subject of this entry is one T cell receptor beta chain. Its antigen is unknown. One base away there is no much larger clone; base qualities are not given. Instrument used: Illumina HiSeq 2000. TCR beta chain libraries were generated through multiplex PCR amplification. The amplified TCR beta chain products were analyzed by high-throughput sequencing. The raw public data were reprocessed by TCRdb itself: fastp quality trimming at Q25, MiXCR clonotype calling, in-frame beta chains only. Under each unique CDR3 protein, matching rows form one entry showing the most common genes and DNA. The sample includes some 65,000 distinct CDR3 sequences, with over 40% observed a single time. The leading ten clones occupy 8% to 9.5% of the sample. This sample was taken from a study of breast tumors, draining lymph nodes, adjacent tissues listed by TCRdb under 2016. Turning to the overall study: Breast cancer patients provided tumor, adjacent nontumor tissue and axillary lymph nodes, and the study compared the TCR beta repertoires across these three sources. In human breast cancer, the study set out to evaluate how tumor, surrounding tissue and draining lymph node repertoires relate to one another and whether T cells may move between these sites. General findings and caveats noted by the study authors: Tumor T-cell repertoires showed less diversity than lymph node repertoires and more diversity than nontumor tissue repertoires, and tumor T-cell repertoires showed preferential V and J gene usage. In luminal-like breast cancer, tumor and nontumor tissue repertoires resembled each other significantly more than in basal-like breast cancer. The data were considered consistent with the idea that most tumor T cells come from the lymph node and then expand in tumor tissue. Rather than being directly demonstrated, the conclusion that tumor T cells originate in lymph nodes was presented as consistent with a hypothesis.

After removal of 4 bases from V and 11 bases from J, the junction retains 20 bases not matched to a gene. Counted from cysteine to phenylalanine, this CDR3 has 18 amino acids. The only DNA kept is the CDR3, 54 bases in frame from the first base. The germline V gene encodes CDR1 MNHNY and CDR2 SVGAGI (reference sequence). The specimen sequenced was breast tumor tissue. The rearrangement joined TRBV6-6 to TRBJ2-5; 12 nucleotides in the junction match TRBD2. The receptor comes from a female donor with breast cancer. Some clones in this sample may be carry-over from other donors' samples. The base sequence is TGTGCCAGCAGTTCCTCGAACCTAGCGGGAGGGCTGGGGGATACGCAGTACTTC. This is translated as CASSSSNLAGGLGDTQYF.